This TCR beta chain appears in the sequencing data of a study of blood T cell repertoires in COVID-19. Study at large: Recovered status applied to Cohort 3 donors who had two consecutive negative PCRs. It also applied to those with clearance or with symptom resolution.

CDR1 is SEHNR and CDR2 is FQNEAQ in the germline V gene (reference sequence). Trimming stripped 4 bases from V and 3 bases from J, with 4 bases between. The CDR3 is made up of 11 amino acids. The assay was immunoSEQ multiplex PCR, and TCRdb's table has in-frame clones only and misses some. The table records more than 200,000 clones, 80% to 90% of them present only once. As for this clone: Other DNA sequences in this specimen translate into the identical CDR3.

This sequence joins TRBV7-9 and TRBJ2-7; D ambiguous. The TCR originated in a man younger than 45 in a cohort exposed to, infected with or recovered from COVID-19 (not recorded which). Specimen: PBMCs or T cells enriched from blood (not recorded which). The CDR3 bases are TGTGCCAGCAGCTCCTACTACGAGCAGTACTTC. Its translation is CASSSYYEQYF.